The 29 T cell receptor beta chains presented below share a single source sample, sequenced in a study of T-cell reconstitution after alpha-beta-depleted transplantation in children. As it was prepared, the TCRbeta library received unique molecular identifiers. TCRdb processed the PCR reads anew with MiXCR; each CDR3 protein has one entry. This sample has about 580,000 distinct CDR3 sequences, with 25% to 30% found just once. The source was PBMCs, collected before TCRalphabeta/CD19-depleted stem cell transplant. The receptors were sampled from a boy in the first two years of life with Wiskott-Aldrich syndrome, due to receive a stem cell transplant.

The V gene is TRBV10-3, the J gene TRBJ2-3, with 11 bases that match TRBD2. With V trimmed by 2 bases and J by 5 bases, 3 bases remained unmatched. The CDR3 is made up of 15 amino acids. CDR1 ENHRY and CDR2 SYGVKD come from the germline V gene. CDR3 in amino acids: CAISETSGGVDTQYF. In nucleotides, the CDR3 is TGTGCCATCAGTGAGACTAGCGGGGGAGTAGATACGCAGTATTTT.

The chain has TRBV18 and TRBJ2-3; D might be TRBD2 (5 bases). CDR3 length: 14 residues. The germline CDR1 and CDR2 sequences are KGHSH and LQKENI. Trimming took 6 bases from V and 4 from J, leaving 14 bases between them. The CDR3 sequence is CASSGGALADTQYF. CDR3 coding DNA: TGTGCCAGCTCCGGAGGAGCGTTGGCAGATACGCAGTATTTT. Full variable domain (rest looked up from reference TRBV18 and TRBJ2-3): NAGVMQNPRHLVRRRGQEARLRCSPMKGHSHVYWYRQLPEEGLKFMVYLQKENIIDESGMPKERFSAEFPKEGPSILRIQQVVRGDSAAYFCASSGGALADTQYFGPGTRLTVL.

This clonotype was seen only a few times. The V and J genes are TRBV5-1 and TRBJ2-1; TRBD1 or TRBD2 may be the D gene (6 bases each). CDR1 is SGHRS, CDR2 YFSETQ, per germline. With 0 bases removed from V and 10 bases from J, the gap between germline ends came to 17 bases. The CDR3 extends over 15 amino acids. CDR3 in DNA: TGCGCCAGCAGCTTGGCTTTAGGGGGGAGAAGGGAGCAGTTCTTC. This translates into CASSLALGGRREQFF. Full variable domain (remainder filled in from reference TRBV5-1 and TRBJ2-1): KAGVTQTPRYLIKTRGQQVTLSCSPISGHRSVSWYQQTPGQGLQFLFEYFSETQRNKGNFPGRFSGRQFSNSRSEMNVSTLELGDSALYLCASSLALGGRREQFFGPGTRLTVL.

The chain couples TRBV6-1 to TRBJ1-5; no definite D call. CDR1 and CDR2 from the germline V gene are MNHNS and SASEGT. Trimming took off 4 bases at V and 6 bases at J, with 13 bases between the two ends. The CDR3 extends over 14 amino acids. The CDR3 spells CASSARVPGQPQHF. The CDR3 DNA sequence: TGTGCCAGCAGTGCCAGAGTACCCGGTCAGCCCCAGCATTTT.

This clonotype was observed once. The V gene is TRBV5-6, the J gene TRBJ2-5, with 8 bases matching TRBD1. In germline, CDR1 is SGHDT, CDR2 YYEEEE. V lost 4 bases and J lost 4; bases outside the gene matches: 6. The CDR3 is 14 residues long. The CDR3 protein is CASSGDRRRETQYF. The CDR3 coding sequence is TGTGCCAGCAGCGGGGACAGGCGACGAGAGACCCAGTACTTC. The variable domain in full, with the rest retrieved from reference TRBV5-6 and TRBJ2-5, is DAGVTQSPTHLIKTRGQQVTLRCSPKSGHDTVSWYQQALGQGPQFIFQYYEEEERQRGNFPDRFSGHQFPNYSSELNVNALLLGDSALYLCASSGDRRRETQYFGPGTRLLVL.

CDR3 loop: CASSQSLVETQYF. DNA for the CDR3: TGTGCCAGCAGCCAATCCTTGGTAGAGACCCAGTACTTC. The chain links TRBV3-1 to TRBJ2-5, with D uncertain. The germline V gene encodes CDR1 LGHDT and CDR2 YNNKEL (reference sequence). The V end was cut by 2 bases, the J end by 4 bases, with 8 bases between. The CDR3 length is 13 residues.

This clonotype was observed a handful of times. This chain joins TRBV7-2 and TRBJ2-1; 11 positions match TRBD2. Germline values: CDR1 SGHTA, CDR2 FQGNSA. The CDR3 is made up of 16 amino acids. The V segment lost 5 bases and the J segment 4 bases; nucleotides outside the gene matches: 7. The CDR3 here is CASSPPPSGGYNEQFF. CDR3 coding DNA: TGTGCCAGCAGCCCACCGCCTAGCGGGGGGTACAATGAGCAGTTCTTC. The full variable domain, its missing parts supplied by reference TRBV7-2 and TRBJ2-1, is GAGVSQSPSNKVTEKGKDVELRCDPISGHTALYWYRQSLGQGLEFLIYFQGNSAPDKSGLPSDRFSAERTGGSVSTLTIQRTQQEDSAVYLCASSPPPSGGYNEQFFGPGTRLTVL.

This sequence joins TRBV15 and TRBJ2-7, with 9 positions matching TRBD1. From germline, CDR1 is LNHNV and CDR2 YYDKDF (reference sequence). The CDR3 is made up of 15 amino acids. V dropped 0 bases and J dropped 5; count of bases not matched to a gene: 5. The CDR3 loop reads CATSRDPRQGDEQYF. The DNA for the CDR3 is TGTGCCACCAGCAGAGATCCTCGACAGGGGGACGAGCAGTACTTC.

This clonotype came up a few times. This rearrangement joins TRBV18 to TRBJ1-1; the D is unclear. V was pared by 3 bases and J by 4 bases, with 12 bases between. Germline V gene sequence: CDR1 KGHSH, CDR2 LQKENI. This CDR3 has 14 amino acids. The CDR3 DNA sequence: TGTGCCAGCTCACCGAGAGAAGGTTTCACTGAAGCTTTCTTT. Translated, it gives CASSPREGFTEAFF.

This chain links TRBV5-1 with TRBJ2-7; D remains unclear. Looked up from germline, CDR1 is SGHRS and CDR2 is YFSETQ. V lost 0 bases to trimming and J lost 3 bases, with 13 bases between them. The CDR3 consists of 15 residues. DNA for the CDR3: TGCGCCAGCAGCTTGGCCCGTAGTACGGACTACGAGCAGTACTTC. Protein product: CASSLARSTDYEQYF.

The CDR3 sequence is CASSHRLGLFEKLFF. The CDR3 DNA sequence: TGCGCCAGCAGCCACCGATTGGGGTTGTTTGAAAAACTGTTTTTT. This chain uses TRBV4-1 with TRBJ1-4, with D unresolved. The CDR3 contains 15 residues. Trimming shortened V by 3 bases and J by 7 bases, and 15 bases separated the two germline ends. Germline values: CDR1 MGHRA, CDR2 YSYEKL.

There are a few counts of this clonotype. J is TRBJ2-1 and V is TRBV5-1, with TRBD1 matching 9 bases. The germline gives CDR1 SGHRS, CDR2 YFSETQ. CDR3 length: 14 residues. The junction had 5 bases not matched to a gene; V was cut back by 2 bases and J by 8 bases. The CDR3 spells CASSLRTGEDEQFF. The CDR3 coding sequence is TGCGCCAGCAGCTTAAGGACAGGGGAGGATGAGCAGTTCTTC.

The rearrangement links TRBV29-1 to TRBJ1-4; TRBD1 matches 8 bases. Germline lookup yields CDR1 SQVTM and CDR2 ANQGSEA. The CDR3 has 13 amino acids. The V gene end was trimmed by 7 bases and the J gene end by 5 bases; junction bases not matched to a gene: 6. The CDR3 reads CSAVDRVNEKLFF. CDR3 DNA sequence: TGCAGCGCTGTGGACAGGGTGAATGAAAAACTGTTTTTT.

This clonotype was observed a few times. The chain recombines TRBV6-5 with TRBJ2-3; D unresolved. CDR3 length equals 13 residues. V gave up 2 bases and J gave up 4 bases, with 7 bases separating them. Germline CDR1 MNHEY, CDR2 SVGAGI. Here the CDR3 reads CASSYTGPDTQYF. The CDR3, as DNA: TGTGCCAGCAGTTACACTGGACCAGATACGCAGTATTTT.

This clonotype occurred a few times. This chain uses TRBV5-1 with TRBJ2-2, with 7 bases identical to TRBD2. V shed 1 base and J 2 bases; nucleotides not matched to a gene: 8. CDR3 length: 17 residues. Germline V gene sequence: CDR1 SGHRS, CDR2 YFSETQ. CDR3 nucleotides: TGCGCCAGCAGCTTGTGGGATAGCGGGCCCAACACCGGGGAGCTGTTTTTT. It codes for CASSLWDSGPNTGELFF.

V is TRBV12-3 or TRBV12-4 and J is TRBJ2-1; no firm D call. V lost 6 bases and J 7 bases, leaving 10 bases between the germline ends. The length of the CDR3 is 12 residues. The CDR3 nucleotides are TGTGCCAGCAGCCCCAGTCGGAATGAGCAGTTCTTC. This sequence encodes CASSPSRNEQFF.

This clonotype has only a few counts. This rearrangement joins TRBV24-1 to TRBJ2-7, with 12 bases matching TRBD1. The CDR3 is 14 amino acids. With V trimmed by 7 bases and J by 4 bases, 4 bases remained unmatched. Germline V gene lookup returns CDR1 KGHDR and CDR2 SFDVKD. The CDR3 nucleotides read TGTGCCACCAGGAGGGACAGGGGGCTTTACGAGCAGTACTTC. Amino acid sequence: CATRRDRGLYEQYF.

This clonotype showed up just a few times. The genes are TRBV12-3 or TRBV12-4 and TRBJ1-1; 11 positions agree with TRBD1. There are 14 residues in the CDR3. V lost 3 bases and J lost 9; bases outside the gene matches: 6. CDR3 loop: CASSFHRDRGKAFF. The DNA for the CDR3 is TGTGCCAGCAGTTTTCACCGGGACAGGGGGAAAGCTTTCTTT.

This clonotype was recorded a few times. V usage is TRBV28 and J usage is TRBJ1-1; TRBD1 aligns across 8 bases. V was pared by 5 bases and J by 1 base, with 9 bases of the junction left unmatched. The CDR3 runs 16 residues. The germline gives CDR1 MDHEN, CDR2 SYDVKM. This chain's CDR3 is CASSPWTGQGNTEAFF. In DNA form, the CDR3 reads TGTGCCAGCAGTCCCTGGACAGGGCAGGGGAACACTGAAGCTTTCTTT.

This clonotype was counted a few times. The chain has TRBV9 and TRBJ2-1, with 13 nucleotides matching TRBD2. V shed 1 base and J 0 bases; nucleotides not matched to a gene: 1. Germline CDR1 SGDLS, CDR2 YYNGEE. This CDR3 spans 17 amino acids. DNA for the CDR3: TGTGCCAGCAGCGTAACTAGCGGGAGGGCCTCCTACAATGAGCAGTTCTTC. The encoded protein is CASSVTSGRASYNEQFF.

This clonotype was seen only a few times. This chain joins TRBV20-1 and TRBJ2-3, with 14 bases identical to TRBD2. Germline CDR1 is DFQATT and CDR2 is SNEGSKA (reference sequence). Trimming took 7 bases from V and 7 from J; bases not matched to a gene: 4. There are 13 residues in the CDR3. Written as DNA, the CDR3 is TGCAGTGTCGGACTAGCGGGAGGAAATACGCAGTATTTT. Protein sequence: CSVGLAGGNTQYF.

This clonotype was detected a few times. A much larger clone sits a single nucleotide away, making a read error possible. The chain's CDR3 is CASSMGANTEAFF. The CDR3 DNA sequence: TGCGCCAGCAGCATGGGGGCGAACACTGAAGCTTTCTTT. The chain couples TRBV5-1 to TRBJ1-1; perhaps TRBD1 as D (6 bases). The germline V gene encodes CDR1 SGHRS and CDR2 YFSETQ. Between the trimmed V and J ends, which lost 4 bases and 1 base, there was a span of 8 bases. The length of the CDR3 is 13 residues.

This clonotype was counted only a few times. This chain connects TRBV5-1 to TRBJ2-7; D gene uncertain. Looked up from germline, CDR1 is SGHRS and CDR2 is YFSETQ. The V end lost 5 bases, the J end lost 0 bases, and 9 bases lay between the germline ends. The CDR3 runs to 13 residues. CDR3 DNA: TGCGCCAGCAGTGGGAAAGACTCCTACGAGCAGTACTTC. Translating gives CASSGKDSYEQYF.

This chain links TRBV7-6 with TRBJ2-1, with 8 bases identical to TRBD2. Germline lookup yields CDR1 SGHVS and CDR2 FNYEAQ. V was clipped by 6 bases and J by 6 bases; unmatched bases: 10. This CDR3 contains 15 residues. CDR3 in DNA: TGTGCCAGCAGTCCTACGGGACTAGTAATCAATGAGCAGTTCTTC. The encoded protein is CASSPTGLVINEQFF.

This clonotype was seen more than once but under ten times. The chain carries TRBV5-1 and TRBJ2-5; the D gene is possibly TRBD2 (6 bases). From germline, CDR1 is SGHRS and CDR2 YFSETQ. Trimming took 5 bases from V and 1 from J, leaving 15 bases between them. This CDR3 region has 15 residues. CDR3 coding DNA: TGCGCCAGCAGTGTAGGAGGGCGGACCCAAGAGACCCAGTACTTC. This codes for CASSVGGRTQETQYF. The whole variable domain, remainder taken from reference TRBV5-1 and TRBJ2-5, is KAGVTQTPRYLIKTRGQQVTLSCSPISGHRSVSWYQQTPGQGLQFLFEYFSETQRNKGNFPGRFSGRQFSNSRSEMNVSTLELGDSALYLCASSVGGRTQETQYFGPGTRLLVL.

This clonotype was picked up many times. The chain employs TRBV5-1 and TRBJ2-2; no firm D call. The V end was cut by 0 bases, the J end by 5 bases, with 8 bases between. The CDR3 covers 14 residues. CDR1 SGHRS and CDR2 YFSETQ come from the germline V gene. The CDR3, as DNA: TGCGCCAGCAGCTTGGCCGGAGAGACCGGGGAGCTGTTTTTT. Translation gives CASSLAGETGELFF.

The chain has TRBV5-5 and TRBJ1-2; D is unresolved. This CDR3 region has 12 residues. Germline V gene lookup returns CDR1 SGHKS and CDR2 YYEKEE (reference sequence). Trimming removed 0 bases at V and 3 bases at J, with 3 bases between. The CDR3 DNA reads TGTGCCAGCAGCTTGGACTACTATGGCTACACCTTC. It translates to CASSLDYYGYTF.

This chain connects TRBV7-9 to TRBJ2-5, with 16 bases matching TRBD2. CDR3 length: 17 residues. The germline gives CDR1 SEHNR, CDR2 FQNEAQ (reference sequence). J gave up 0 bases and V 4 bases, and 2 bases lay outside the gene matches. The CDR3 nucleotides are TGTGCCAGCAGCTGGGGACTAGCGGGAGGGTACCAAGAGACCCAGTACTTC. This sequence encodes CASSWGLAGGYQETQYF. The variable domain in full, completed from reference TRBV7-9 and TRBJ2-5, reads DTGVSQNPRHKITKRGQNVTFRCDPISEHNRLYWYRQTLGQGPEFLTYFQNEAQLEKSRLLSDRFSAERPKGSFSTLEIQRTEQGDSAMYLCASSWGLAGGYQETQYFGPGTRLLVL.

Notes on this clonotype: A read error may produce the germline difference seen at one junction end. In nucleotides, the CDR3 is TGCAGTGTCAGCGGGAGGGCCTCCAACAATGAGCAGTTCTTC. It translates to CSVSGRASNNEQFF. The chain joins TRBV20-1 to TRBJ2-1; 10 bases agree with TRBD2. The CDR3 runs 14 residues. The germline V gene encodes CDR1 DFQATT and CDR2 SNEGSKA (reference sequence).